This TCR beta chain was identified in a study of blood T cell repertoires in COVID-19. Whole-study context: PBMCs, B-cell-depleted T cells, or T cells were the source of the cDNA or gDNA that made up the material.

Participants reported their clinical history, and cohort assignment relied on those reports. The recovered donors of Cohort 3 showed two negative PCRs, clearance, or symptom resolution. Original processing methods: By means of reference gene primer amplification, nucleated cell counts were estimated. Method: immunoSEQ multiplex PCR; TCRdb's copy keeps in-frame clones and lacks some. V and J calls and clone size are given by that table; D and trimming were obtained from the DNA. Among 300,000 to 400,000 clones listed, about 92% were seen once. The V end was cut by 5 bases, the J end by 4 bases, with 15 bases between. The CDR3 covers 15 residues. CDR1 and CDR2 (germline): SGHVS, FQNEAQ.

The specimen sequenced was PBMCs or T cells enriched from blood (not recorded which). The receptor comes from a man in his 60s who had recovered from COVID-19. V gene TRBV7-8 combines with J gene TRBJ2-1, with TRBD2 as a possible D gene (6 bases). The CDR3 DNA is TGTGCCAGCAGCCCGCGAGAGGGGACTTACAATGAGCAGTTCTTC. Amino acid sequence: CASSPREGTYNEQFF.